This T cell receptor beta chain was captured by sequencing in a study of blood T cell repertoires in COVID-19. As for the study in general: Sites across the United States, Italy and Spain contributed samples from acute and convalescent COVID-19.

Germline CDR1 reads SGHAT; CDR2 reads FQNNGV. V gave up 1 base and J gave up 5 bases; unmatched junction bases: 11. The CDR3 covers 18 residues. As handled by the study authors: The authors estimated nucleated cell counts from reference gene primer amplification. The assay was immunoSEQ multiplex PCR, and TCRdb's table has in-frame clones only and misses some. That table gives V, J and clone size, and the DNA gave D and trimming. Of about 72,000 clones listed, 82% are singletons. Sequenced material: peripheral blood. V and J are TRBV11-2 and TRBJ2-5; 12 bases match TRBD2. The receptor was derived from a human donor in a cohort sampled during active COVID-19. The CDR3 DNA reads as TGTGCCAGCAGCTTAGTCTCCAGCCCTAGCGGGGGGGTGGAGACCCAGTACTTC. Its translation is CASSLVSSPSGGVETQYF.